The 20 T cell receptor beta chains below were found in one sample sequenced in a study of blood T cells in healthy people across ages. A second PCR of roughly 7 to 11 cycles used a sample-barcoded 5' primer and a J-beta primer mix. TCRdb used MiXCR to reprocess the 5' RACE reads, holding one entry per CDR3 protein. The sample includes some 1.5 million distinct CDR3 sequences, 28% of them seen just once. Sequencing input: blood. The receptors were gathered from a woman aged 30 to 39 in good health.

This clonotype has at least ten counts. The chain has TRBV5-1 and TRBJ2-1; D is possibly TRBD2 (6 bases). The CDR3 covers 13 residues. V was cut by 4 bases and J by 5 bases, with 10 bases left in between. Germline V gene lookup returns CDR1 SGHRS and CDR2 YFSETQ. The CDR3 bases are TGCGCCAGCAGCACGACTAGAAACAATGAGCAGTTCTTC. The encoded protein is CASSTTRNNEQFF.

This clonotype was recorded once. The CDR3 sequence: CASSLRGGRKNIQYF. As DNA, the CDR3 is TGTGCCAGCAGCTTGAGAGGAGGGAGGAAAAACATTCAGTACTTC. This chain uses TRBV5-6 with TRBJ2-4, with TRBD2 as a possible D gene (6 bases). The CDR3 has 15 amino acids. V was trimmed by 1 base and J by 4 bases, leaving 12 bases between them. CDR1 and CDR2 from the germline V gene are SGHDT and YYEEEE.

The CDR3: CASSLGTPKTEKLFF. As DNA, the CDR3 is TGTGCCAGCAGTTTGGGGACCCCCAAGACGGAAAAACTGTTTTTT. The chain joins TRBV12-3 or TRBV12-4 to TRBJ1-4; D is possibly TRBD1 (5 bases). CDR3 length: 15 amino acids. The germline V and J ends were trimmed by 3 bases and 8 bases, with 16 bases remaining between them.

The rearrangement joins TRBV7-2 to TRBJ2-5; D gene ambiguous. The germline V gene encodes CDR1 SGHTA and CDR2 FQGNSA. The CDR3 totals 14 residues. Trimming left V 0 bases short and J 5 bases short, with 10 bases between. The CDR3 sequence: CASSLAAARETQYF. The CDR3 DNA reads TGTGCCAGCAGCTTAGCCGCGGCCAGGGAGACCCAGTACTTC.

This clonotype was picked up a small number of times. The gene calls are TRBV7-9 and TRBJ2-4, with 7 bases lining up with TRBD2. With the DNA end fitting TRBJ2-7 better, the J assignment may be wrong. The CDR3 covers 15 residues. The V gene's germline CDR1 is SEHNR and CDR2 FQNEAQ (reference sequence). CDR3 nucleotides: TGTGCCAGCAGCTTAGAGAGCGGGACTCACCACGAGCAGTACTTC. Translation: CASSLESGTHHEQYF.

V is TRBV12-3 or TRBV12-4 and J is TRBJ2-2, with 10 bases fitting TRBD1. This CDR3 comprises 17 residues. V shed 6 bases and J 16 bases; nucleotides not matched to a gene: 23. CDR3 region: CASSPDRGGANTGEEFF. The CDR3 region has the DNA TGTGCCAGCAGCCCGGACAGGGGGGGAGCGAACACCGGGGAGGAGTTTTTT.

A note on this clonotype: This may be a read error: a much more frequent sequence differs by one nucleotide. V and J are TRBV5-6 and TRBJ2-1; D unclear. With 3 bases removed from V and 0 bases from J, the gap between germline ends came to 7 bases. This CDR3 region has 14 residues. CDR1 and CDR2 from the germline V gene are SGHDT and YYEEEE. The CDR3 is CASSWYSSYNEQFF. CDR3 coding DNA: TGTGCCAGCAGCTGGTATAGCTCCTACAATGAGCAGTTCTTC.

This clonotype was recorded a few times. The V gene is TRBV30, the J gene TRBJ2-7; 8 nucleotides line up with TRBD2. The CDR3 extends over 14 amino acids. The V gene's germline CDR1 is GTSNPN and CDR2 SVGIG (reference sequence). The junction had 7 bases not matched to a gene; V was cut back by 1 base and J by 5 bases. The CDR3 nucleotides read TGTGCCTGGAGTGGCGGGGGGCTGAGGAACGAGCAGTACTTC. Protein: CAWSGGGLRNEQYF.

This clonotype was counted a few times. This sequence joins TRBV27 and TRBJ1-1; D gene uncertain. Trimming took off 5 bases at V and 2 bases at J, with 9 bases between the two ends. This CDR3 has 13 residues. CDR1 is MNHEY and CDR2 is SMNVEV in the germline V gene (reference sequence). As DNA, the CDR3 is TGTGCCAGCAGTACACAGAGAAACACTGAAGCTTTCTTT. Translated: CASSTQRNTEAFF.

For the CDR3, the DNA is TGTGCCAGCAGCTCGGGACAGGGACACACCGGGGAGCTGTTTTTT. It is translated as CASSSGQGHTGELFF. The chain is built from TRBV3-1 and TRBJ2-2; 9 bases agree with TRBD1. J was trimmed by 3 bases and V by 5 bases; bases with no gene match: 4. This CDR3 is built from 15 residues. In germline, CDR1 is LGHDT, CDR2 YNNKEL (reference sequence).

This clonotype was found a few times. The gene calls are TRBV5-1 and TRBJ1-2, with D unresolved. Germline V gene sequence: CDR1 SGHRS, CDR2 YFSETQ. The CDR3 runs to 14 residues. The germline V and J ends were trimmed by 2 bases and 7 bases, with 15 bases remaining between them. The CDR3 nucleotides are TGCGCCAGCAGCTTAACGGCAGCTAATTCTGGCTACACCTTC. Translated, it gives CASSLTAANSGYTF. Looking up the rest from reference TRBV5-1 and TRBJ1-2 gives the full variable domain: KAGVTQTPRYLIKTRGQQVTLSCSPISGHRSVSWYQQTPGQGLQFLFEYFSETQRNKGNFPGRFSGRQFSNSRSEMNVSTLELGDSALYLCASSLTAANSGYTFGSGTRLTVV.

This clonotype has a count of ten or more. The chain carries TRBV20-1 and TRBJ2-1, with D unclear. This CDR3 spans 10 amino acids. V gave up 2 bases and J gave up 8 bases, with 4 bases separating them. CDR1 and CDR2 from the germline V gene are DFQATT and SNEGSKA (reference sequence). Here the CDR3 reads CSARNHEQFF. The CDR3 region has the DNA TGCAGTGCTAGAAACCATGAGCAGTTCTTC.

The V and J genes are TRBV6-5 and TRBJ1-1; D not certain. Germline V gives CDR1 MNHEY, CDR2 SVGAGI. V was shortened by 2 bases and J by 4 bases, with 14 bases between the two germline ends. This CDR3 region has 15 residues. The DNA for the CDR3 is TGTGCCAGCAGTTACCTGGCGCCGAGGAGCACTGAAGCTTTCTTT. Translated: CASSYLAPRSTEAFF.

This clonotype was recorded many times. This CDR3 reads CASKTGPSSDEQFF. The DNA of the CDR3 is TGTGCCAGCAAAACGGGACCCTCCAGCGATGAGCAGTTCTTC. The rearrangement links TRBV12-3 or TRBV12-4 to TRBJ2-1; D assignment may be TRBD1 or TRBD2 (5 bases each). This CDR3 contains 14 residues. V was clipped by 7 bases and J by 8 bases, with 18 bases between them.

Of note for this clonotype: The CDR3 does not end in the conserved phenylalanine or tryptophan, so this is likely a read error. The rearrangement uses TRBV10-3 and TRBJ2-1; D remains unclear. The germline gives CDR1 ENHRY, CDR2 SYGVKD. V was cut by 6 bases and J by 6 bases, with 15 bases left in between. The CDR3 consists of 14 residues. The CDR3 is CAIRIAHPGNEQFC. CDR3 sequence (DNA): TGTGCCATCAGGATAGCCCACCCGGGCAATGAGCAGTTCTGC.

This rearrangement joins TRBV12-3 or TRBV12-4 to TRBJ2-4; D remains unclear. The assigned J gene may be wrong: the sequence end matches TRBJ2-7 better. CDR3 size: 11 residues. The CDR3 region has the DNA TGTGCCAACAGCCTTAGATACGAGCAGTACTTC. It codes for CANSLRYEQYF.

There are a few counts of this clonotype. In DNA form, the CDR3 reads TGTGCCAGCAGTAGGGGGACAGGGGAAAACTATGGCTACACCTTC. Translation: CASSRGTGENYGYTF. This rearrangement joins TRBV12-3 or TRBV12-4 to TRBJ1-2; TRBD1 matches 10 bases. This CDR3 region has 15 residues. The V gene end was trimmed by 5 bases and the J gene end by 2 bases; junction bases not matched to a gene: 5.

The rearrangement uses TRBV5-1 and TRBJ1-2; D not certain. The CDR3 is made up of 14 amino acids. The V gene's germline CDR1 is SGHRS and CDR2 YFSETQ. V was clipped by 4 bases and J by 8 bases, with 18 bases between them. The CDR3 nucleotides read TGCGCCAGCAGCACGGACGGAACAATGGGAGGCTACACCTTC. Translation gives CASSTDGTMGGYTF.

This clonotype occurred a few times. The chain carries TRBV10-3 and TRBJ2-7, with 7 bases identical to TRBD1. Germline V gene lookup returns CDR1 ENHRY and CDR2 SYGVKD. V gave up 8 bases and J gave up 0 bases; unmatched junction bases: 1. The CDR3 is 12 amino acids. CDR3 region: CAIGQDSYEQYF. CDR3 bases: TGTGCCATCGGACAGGACTCCTACGAGCAGTACTTC.

The chain has TRBV13 and TRBJ2-1, with 7 bases aligning to TRBD1. Germline CDR1 reads PRHDT; CDR2 reads FYEKMQ (reference sequence). The CDR3 covers 13 residues. V lost 5 bases to trimming and J lost 6 bases; unmatched junction nucleotides: 4. The DNA for the CDR3 is TGTGCCAGCAGCCGCAGACAGGGCAATGAGCAGTTCTTC. This sequence encodes CASSRRQGNEQFF.